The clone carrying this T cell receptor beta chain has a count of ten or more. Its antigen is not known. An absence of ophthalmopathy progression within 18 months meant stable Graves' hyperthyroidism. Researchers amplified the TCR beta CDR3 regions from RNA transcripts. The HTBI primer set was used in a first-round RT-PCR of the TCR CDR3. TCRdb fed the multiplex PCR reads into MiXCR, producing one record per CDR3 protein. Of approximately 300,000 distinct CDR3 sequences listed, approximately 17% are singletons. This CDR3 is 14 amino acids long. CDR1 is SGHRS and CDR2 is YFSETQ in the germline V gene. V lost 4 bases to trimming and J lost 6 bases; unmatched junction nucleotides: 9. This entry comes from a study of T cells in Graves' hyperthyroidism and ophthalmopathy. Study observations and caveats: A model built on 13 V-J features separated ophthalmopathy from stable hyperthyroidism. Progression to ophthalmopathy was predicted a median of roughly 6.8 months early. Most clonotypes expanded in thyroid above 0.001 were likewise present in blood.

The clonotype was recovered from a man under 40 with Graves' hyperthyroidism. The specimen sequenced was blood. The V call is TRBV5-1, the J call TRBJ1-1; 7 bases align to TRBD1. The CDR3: CASSVRGTAPEAFF. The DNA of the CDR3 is TGCGCCAGCAGCGTCCGCGGGACAGCACCTGAAGCTTTCTTT.